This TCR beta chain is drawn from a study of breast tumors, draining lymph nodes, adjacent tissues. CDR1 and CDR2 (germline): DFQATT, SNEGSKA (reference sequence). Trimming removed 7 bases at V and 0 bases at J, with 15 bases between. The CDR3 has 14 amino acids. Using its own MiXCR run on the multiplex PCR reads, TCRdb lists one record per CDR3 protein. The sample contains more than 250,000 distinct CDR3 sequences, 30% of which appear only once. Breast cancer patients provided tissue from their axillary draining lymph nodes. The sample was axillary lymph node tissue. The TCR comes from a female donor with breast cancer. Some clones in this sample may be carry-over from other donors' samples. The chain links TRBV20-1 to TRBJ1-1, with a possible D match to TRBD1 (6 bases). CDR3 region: CSGRKAGVNTEAFF. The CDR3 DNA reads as TGCAGTGGCAGGAAGGCAGGGGTGAACACTGAAGCTTTCTTT.